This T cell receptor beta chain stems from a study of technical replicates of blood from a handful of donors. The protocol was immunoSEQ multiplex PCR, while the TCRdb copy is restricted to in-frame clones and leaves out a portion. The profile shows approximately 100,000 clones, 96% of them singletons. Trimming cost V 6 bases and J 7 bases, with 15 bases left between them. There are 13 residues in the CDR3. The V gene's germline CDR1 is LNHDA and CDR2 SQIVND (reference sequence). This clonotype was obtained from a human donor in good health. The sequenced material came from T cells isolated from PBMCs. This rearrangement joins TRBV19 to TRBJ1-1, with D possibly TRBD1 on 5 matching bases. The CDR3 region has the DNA TGTGCCAGTAGGTTGGGGTTGGGGCATGAAGCTTTCTTT. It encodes CASRLGLGHEAFF.